Described below is a single TCR beta chain sequence and its context. These data are taken from a study of blood T cell repertoires in COVID-19. Study context: There were acute and convalescent COVID-19 samples, and they came from the United States, Italy and Spain. Sample material is recorded as cDNA or gDNA derived from T cells, B-cell-depleted T cells, or PBMCs.

The CDR3 totals 15 residues. V lost 0 bases, J lost 5 bases, and 13 bases lay in between. In the original processing: It was from reference gene primer amplification that nucleated cell counts were estimated. Sequencing used immunoSEQ multiplex PCR; TCRdb keeps in-frame clones, though not all of them. V and J calls and clone size are given by that table; D and trimming were obtained from the DNA. The sample comprises 160,000 or so clones, roughly 89% of which are singletons, and around 1.5% rests with the top ten. The chain couples TRBV23-1 to TRBJ1-1; no clear D. TRBV23-1 is an ORF, and what it does is uncertain. The material sequenced was peripheral blood. This TCR derives from a woman aged 50 to 60 with acute or convalescent COVID-19. CDR3 protein: CASSQSWLSWTEAFF. The CDR3 bases are TGCGCCAGCAGTCAATCGTGGCTCTCGTGGACTGAAGCTTTCTTT.